This TCR beta chain was sequenced for a study of early T cells in non-severe SARS-CoV-2 infection. Overall study context: Sequenced bulk RNA came from whole blood that was unsorted, and chains were unpaired.

Unique molecular identifiers were attached to individual cDNA molecules. One entry per CDR3 protein, called by TCRdb with MiXCR from the 5' RACE reads. Among tens of thousands of distinct CDR3 sequences listed, around 8.6% were seen once. This clonotype was found a few times. The trim removed 4 bases at V and 3 bases at J, leaving 10 bases unmatched. CDR3 length: 17 residues. The germline CDR1 and CDR2 sequences are KGHSH and LQKENI. The V and J genes are TRBV18 and TRBJ2-3; 10 nucleotides align to TRBD2. This sequence originates from an adult who was a healthcare worker with PCR-confirmed SARS-CoV-2 infection or an uninfected control (not recorded which). Specimen: whole blood, collected at baseline. The CDR3 reads CASSLLAAGGATDTQYF. The CDR3 nucleotides read TGTGCCAGCTCACTTCTAGCAGCGGGAGGGGCAACAGATACGCAGTATTTT.